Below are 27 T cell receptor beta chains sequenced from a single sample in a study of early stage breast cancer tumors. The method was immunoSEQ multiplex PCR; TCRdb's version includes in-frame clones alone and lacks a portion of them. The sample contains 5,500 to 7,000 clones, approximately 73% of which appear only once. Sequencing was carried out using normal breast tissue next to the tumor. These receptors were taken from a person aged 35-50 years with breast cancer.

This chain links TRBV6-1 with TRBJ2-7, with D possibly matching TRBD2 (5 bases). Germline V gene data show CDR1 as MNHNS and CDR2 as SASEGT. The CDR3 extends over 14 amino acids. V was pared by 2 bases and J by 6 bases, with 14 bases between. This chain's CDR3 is CASSENSEGAEQYF. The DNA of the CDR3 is TGTGCCAGCAGTGAAAACTCCGAGGGCGCCGAGCAGTACTTC.

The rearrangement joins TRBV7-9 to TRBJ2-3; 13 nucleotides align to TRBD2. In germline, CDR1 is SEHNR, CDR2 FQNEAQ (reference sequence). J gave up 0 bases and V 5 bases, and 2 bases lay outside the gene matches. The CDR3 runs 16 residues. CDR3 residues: CASSQTSGRSTDTQYF. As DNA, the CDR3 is TGTGCCAGCAGCCAGACTAGCGGGAGGAGCACAGATACGCAGTATTTT.

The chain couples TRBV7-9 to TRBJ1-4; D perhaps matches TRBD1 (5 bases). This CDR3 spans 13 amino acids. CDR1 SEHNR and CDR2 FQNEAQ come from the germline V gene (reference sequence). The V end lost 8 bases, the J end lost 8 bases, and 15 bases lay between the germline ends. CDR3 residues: CASEGPRDEKLFF. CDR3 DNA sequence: TGTGCCAGCGAGGGGCCCCGGGACGAAAAACTGTTTTTT.

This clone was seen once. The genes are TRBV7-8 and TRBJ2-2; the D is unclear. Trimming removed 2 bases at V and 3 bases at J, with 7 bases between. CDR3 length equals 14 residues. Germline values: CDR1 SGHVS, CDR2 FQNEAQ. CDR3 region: CASSLQEYTGELFF. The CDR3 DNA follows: TGTGCCAGCAGCTTACAGGAGTACACCGGGGAGCTGTTTTTT.

The DNA for the CDR3 is TGTGCCTGCCCCTTAGGATCCGACCAAGAGACCCAGTACTTC. This gives the protein CACPLGSDQETQYF. V and J are TRBV30 and TRBJ2-5, with D uncertain. The CDR3 extends over 14 amino acids. V gave up 6 bases and J gave up 0 bases, with 14 bases separating them. Germline V gene sequence: CDR1 GTSNPN, CDR2 SVGIG (reference sequence). Supplemented by reference TRBV30 and TRBJ2-5, the full variable domain reads SQTIHQWPATLVQPVGSPLSLECTVEGTSNPNLYWYRQAAGRGLQLLFYSVGIGQISSEVPQNLSASRPQDRQFILSSKKLLLSDSGFYLCACPLGSDQETQYFGPGTRLLVL.

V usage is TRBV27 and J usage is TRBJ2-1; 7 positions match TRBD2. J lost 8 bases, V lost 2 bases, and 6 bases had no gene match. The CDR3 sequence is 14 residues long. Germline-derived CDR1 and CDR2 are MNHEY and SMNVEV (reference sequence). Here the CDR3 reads CASSLGSRGDEQFF. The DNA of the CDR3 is TGTGCCAGCAGTTTAGGGAGTCGGGGGGATGAGCAGTTCTTC.

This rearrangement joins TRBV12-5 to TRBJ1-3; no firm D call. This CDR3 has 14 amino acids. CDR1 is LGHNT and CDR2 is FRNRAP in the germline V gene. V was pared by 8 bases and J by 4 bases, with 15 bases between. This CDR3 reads CASSERDLGNTIYF. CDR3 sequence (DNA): TGTGCTAGTAGTGAGAGAGACCTCGGAAACACCATATATTTT.

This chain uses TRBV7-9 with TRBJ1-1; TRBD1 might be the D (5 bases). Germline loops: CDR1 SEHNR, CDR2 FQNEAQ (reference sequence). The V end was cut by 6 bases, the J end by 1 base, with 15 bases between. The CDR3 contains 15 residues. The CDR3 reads CASRQHQGGNTEAFF. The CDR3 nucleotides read TGTGCCAGCAGACAGCACCAGGGTGGGAACACTGAAGCTTTCTTT.

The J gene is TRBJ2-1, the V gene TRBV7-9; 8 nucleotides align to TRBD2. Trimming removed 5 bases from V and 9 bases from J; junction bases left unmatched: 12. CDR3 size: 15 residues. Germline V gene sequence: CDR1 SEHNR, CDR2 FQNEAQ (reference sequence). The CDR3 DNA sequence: TGTGCCAGCAGCGGGGACGGGACTAGTCTCCCTGAGCAGTTCTTC. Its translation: CASSGDGTSLPEQFF.

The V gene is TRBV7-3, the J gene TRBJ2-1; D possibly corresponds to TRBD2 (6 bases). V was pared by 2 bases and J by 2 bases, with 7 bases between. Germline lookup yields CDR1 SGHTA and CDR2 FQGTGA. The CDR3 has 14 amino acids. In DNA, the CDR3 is TGTGCCAGCAGCTTAGCGGGGCCCTACAATGAGCAGTTCTTC. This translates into CASSLAGPYNEQFF.

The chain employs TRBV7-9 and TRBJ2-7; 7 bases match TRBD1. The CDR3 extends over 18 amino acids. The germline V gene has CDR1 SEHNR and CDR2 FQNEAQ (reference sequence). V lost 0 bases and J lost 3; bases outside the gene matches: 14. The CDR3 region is CASSLAVFDRVGGYEQYF. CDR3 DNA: TGTGCCAGCAGCTTAGCGGTTTTTGACAGGGTAGGAGGCTACGAGCAGTACTTC.

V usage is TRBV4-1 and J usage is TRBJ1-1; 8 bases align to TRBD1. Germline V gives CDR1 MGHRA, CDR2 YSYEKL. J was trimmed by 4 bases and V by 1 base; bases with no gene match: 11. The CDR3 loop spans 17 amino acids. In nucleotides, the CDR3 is TGCGCCAGCAGCCAAGTCTCCCCCAGGGGGCAGCCCACTGAAGCTTTCTTT. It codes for CASSQVSPRGQPTEAFF.

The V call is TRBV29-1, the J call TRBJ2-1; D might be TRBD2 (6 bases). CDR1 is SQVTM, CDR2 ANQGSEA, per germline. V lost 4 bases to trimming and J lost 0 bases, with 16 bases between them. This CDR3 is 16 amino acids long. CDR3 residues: CSVARTTSSSYNEQFF. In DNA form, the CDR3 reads TGCAGCGTTGCGCGGACTACCTCAAGCTCCTACAATGAGCAGTTCTTC.

CDR3 residues: CASSRQRANTEAFF. DNA of the CDR3: TGTGCCAGCAGTCGCCAAAGAGCGAACACTGAAGCTTTCTTT. This chain connects TRBV14 to TRBJ1-1; D call uncertain. This CDR3 is built from 14 residues. The V gene lost 6 bases and the J gene lost 1 base, with 12 bases spanning the gap. Germline lookup yields CDR1 SGHDN and CDR2 FVKESK. Variable domain in full (rest from reference TRBV14 and TRBJ1-1): EAGVTQFPSHSVIEKGQTVTLRCDPISGHDNLYWYRRVMGKEIKFLLHFVKESKQDESGMPNNRFLAERTGGTYSTLKVQPAELEDSGVYFCASSRQRANTEAFFGQGTRLTVV.

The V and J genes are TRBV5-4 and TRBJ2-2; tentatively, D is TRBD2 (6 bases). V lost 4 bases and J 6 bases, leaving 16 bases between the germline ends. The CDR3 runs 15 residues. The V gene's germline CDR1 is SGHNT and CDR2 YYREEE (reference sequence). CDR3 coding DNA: TGTGCCAGCAGCGGGGGGTCACTTGGGGCCGGGGAGCTGTTTTTT. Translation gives CASSGGSLGAGELFF.

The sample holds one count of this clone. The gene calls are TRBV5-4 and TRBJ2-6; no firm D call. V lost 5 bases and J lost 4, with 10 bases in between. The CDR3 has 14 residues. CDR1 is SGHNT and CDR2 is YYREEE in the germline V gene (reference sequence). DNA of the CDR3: TGTGCCAGCAGTTATCCCAGCGGGGCCAACGTCCTGACTTTC. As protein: CASSYPSGANVLTF. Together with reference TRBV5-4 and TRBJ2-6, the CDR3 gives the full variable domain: ETGVTQSPTHLIKTRGQQVTLRCSSQSGHNTVSWYQQALGQGPQFIFQYYREEENGRGNFPPRFSGLQFPNYSSELNVNALELDDSALYLCASSYPSGANVLTFGAGSRLTVL.

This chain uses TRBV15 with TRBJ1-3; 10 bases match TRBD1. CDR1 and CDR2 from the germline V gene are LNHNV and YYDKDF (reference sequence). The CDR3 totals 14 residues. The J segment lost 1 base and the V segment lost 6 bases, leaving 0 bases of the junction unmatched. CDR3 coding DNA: TGTGCCACCAGGGACAGGGGGTCTGGAAACACCATATATTTT. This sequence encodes CATRDRGSGNTIYF.

CDR3 region: CSVEQGEGQETQYF. In DNA form, the CDR3 reads TGCAGCGTTGAACAGGGAGAGGGCCAAGAGACCCAGTACTTC. This rearrangement joins TRBV29-1 to TRBJ2-5, with D perhaps assigned TRBD1 or TRBD2 (5 bases each). Germline lookup yields CDR1 SQVTM and CDR2 ANQGSEA. This CDR3 is 14 amino acids long. V shed 2 bases and J shed 1 base, with 11 bases lying between them. Full variable domain (missing parts from reference TRBV29-1 and TRBJ2-5): SAVISQKPSRDICQRGTSLTIQCQVDSQVTMMFWYRQQPGQSLTLIATANQGSEATYESGFVIDKFPISRPNLTFSTLTVSNMSPEDSSIYLCSVEQGEGQETQYFGPGTRLLVL.

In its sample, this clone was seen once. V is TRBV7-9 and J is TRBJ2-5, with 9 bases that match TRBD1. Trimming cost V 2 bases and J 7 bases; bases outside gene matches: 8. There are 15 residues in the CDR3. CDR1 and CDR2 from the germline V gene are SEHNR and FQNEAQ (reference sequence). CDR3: CASSLTGGAYRTQYF. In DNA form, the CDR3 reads TGTGCCAGCAGCTTAACAGGGGGCGCTTATAGGACCCAGTACTTC.

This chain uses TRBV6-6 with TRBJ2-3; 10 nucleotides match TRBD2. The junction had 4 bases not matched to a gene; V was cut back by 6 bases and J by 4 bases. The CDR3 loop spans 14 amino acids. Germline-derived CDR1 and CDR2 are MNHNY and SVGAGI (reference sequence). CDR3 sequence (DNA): TGTGCCAGCAGGACTGGACTAGCGGCAGATACGCAGTATTTT. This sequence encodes CASRTGLAADTQYF.

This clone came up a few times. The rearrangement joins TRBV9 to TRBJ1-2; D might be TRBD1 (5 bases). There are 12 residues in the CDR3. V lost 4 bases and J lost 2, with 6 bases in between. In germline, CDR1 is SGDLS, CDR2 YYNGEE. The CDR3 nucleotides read TGTGCCAGCAGCCAGGGAAACTATGGCTACACCTTC. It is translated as CASSQGNYGYTF.

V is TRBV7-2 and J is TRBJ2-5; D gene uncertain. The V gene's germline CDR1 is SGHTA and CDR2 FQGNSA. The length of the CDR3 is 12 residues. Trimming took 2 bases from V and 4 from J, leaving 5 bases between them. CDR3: CASSLTRETQYF. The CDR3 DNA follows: TGTGCCAGCAGCTTAACACGAGAGACCCAGTACTTC. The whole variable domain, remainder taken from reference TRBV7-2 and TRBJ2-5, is GAGVSQSPSNKVTEKGKDVELRCDPISGHTALYWYRQSLGQGLEFLIYFQGNSAPDKSGLPSDRFSAERTGGSVSTLTIQRTQQEDSAVYLCASSLTRETQYFGPGTRLLVL.

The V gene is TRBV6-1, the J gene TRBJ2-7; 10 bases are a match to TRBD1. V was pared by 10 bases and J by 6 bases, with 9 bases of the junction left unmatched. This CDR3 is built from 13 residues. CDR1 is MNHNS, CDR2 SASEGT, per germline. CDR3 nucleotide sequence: TGTGCCACCGAAGACAGGGGGCTCTCCGAGCAGTACTTC. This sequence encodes CATEDRGLSEQYF.

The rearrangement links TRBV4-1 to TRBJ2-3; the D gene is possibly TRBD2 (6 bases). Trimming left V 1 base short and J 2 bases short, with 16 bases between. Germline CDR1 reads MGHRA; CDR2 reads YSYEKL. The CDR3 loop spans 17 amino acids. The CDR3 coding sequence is TGCGCCAGCAGCCAAGGTGAGACTAGGGCCACCACAGATACGCAGTATTTT. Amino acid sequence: CASSQGETRATTDTQYF.

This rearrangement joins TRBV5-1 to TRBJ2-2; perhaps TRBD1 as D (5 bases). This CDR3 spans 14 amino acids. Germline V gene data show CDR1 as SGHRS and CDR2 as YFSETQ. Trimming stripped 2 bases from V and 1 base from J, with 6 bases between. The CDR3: CASSFQGNTGELFF. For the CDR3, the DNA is TGCGCCAGCAGCTTCCAGGGGAACACCGGGGAGCTGTTTTTT.

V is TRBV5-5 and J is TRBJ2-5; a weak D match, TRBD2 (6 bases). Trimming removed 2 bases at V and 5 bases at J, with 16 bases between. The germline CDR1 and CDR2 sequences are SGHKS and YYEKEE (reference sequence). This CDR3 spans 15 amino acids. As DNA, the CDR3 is TGTGCCAGCAGCTTATTCGCACGGGAGCAGGAGACCCAGTACTTC. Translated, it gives CASSLFAREQETQYF.

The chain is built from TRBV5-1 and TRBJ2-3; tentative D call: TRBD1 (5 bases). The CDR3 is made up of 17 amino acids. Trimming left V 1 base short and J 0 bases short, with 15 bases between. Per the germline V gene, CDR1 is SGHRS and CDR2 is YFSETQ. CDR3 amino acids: CASSLWGGQTSTDTQYF. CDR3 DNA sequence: TGCGCCAGCAGCTTGTGGGGCGGCCAAACTAGCACAGATACGCAGTATTTT.